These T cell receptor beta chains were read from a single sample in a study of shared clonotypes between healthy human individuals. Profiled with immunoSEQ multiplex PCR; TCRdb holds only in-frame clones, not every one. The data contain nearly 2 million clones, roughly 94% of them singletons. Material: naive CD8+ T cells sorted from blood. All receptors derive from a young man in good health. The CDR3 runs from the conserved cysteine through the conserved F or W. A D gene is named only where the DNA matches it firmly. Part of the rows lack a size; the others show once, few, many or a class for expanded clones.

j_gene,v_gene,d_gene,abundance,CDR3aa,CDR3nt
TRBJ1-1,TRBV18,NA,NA,CASSYSAGSLMGTEAFF,TGTGCCAGCTCATATTCGGCTGGCTCCCTAATGGGGACTGAAGCTTTCTTT
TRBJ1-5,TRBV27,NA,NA,CASSLVFMAGLQPQHF,TGTGCCAGCAGTTTAGTATTTATGGCAGGGCTTCAGCCCCAGCATTTT
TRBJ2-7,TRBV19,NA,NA,CASSITGGGYEQYF,TGTGCCAGTAGTATCACTGGGGGAGGATACGAGCAGTACTTC
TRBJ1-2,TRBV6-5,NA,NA,CASSLLQGYGYTF,TGTGCCAGCAGTTTATTACAAGGATATGGCTACACCTTC
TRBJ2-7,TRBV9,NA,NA,CASSVGAQGTYEQYF,TGTGCCAGCAGCGTAGGGGCGCAGGGAACCTACGAGCAGTACTTC
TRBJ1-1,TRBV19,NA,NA,CASSSPLLVNTEAFF,TGTGCCAGTAGTTCACCTTTGCTCGTGAACACTGAAGCTTTCTTT
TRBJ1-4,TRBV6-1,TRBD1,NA,CASSDGAPTGGITNEKLFF,TGTGCCAGCAGTGACGGAGCCCCCACAGGGGGCATTACTAATGAAAAACTGTTTTTT
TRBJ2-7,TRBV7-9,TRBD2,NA,CASSSTSSGLSDEQYF,TGTGCCAGCAGCTCAACCTCTAGCGGGCTTTCGGACGAGCAGTACTTC
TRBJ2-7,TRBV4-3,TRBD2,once,CASSPTRLAGLSSYEQYF,TGCGCCAGCAGCCCAACAAGACTAGCGGGGCTAAGCTCCTACGAGCAGTACTTC
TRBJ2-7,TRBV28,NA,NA,CASTNPSYEQYF,TGTGCCAGCACCAACCCCTCCTACGAGCAGTACTTC
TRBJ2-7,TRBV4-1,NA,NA,CASSQDRGVGYEQYF,TGCGCCAGCAGCCAAGATCGAGGGGTAGGTTACGAGCAGTACTTC
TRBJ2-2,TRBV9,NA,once,CASSVDPSGELFF,TGTGCCAGCAGCGTAGACCCTAGCGGGGAGCTGTTTTTT
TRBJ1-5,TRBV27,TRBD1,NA,CATSPRGNQPQHF,TGTGCCACTAGCCCCAGGGGGAATCAGCCCCAGCATTTT
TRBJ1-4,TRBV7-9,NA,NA,CASSPFREKLFF,TGTGCCAGCAGCCCGTTTCGTGAAAAACTGTTTTTT
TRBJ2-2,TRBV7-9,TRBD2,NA,CASRPISSGANTGELFF,TGTGCCAGCAGACCTATATCTAGCGGGGCTAACACCGGGGAGCTGTTTTTT
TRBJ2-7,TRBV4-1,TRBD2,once,CASSRLAGDSYEQYF,TGCGCCAGCAGCCGACTAGCGGGGGACTCCTACGAGCAGTACTTC
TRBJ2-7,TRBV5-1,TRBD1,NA,CASNPAGTGNEQYF,TGCGCCAGCAACCCAGCCGGGACAGGCAACGAGCAGTACTTC
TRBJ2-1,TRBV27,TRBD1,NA,CASSPLVPGQGADEQFF,TGTGCCAGCAGCCCCCTCGTTCCGGGACAGGGGGCTGATGAGCAGTTCTTC
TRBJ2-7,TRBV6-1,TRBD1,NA,CASSDPGQGVYEQYF,TGTGCCAGCAGTGACCCGGGACAGGGGGTCTACGAGCAGTACTTC
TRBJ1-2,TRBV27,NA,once,CASSFGGTNYGYTF,TGTGCCAGCAGTTTTGGAGGGACTAACTATGGCTACACCTTC
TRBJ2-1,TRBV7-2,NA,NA,CASSFLGNEQFF,TGTGCCAGCAGCTTCTTGGGGAATGAGCAGTTCTTC
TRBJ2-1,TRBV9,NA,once,CASSPAEVNEQFF,TGTGCCAGCAGCCCTGCCGAAGTCAATGAGCAGTTCTTC
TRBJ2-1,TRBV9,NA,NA,CASSDRGREDEQFF,TGTGCCAGCAGCGACCGGGGACGCGAGGATGAGCAGTTCTTC
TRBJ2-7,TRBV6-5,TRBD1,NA,CASSYLGPTGEEQYF,TGTGCCAGCAGTTACTTGGGGCCCACAGGGGAGGAGCAGTACTTC
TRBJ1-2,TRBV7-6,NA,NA,CASSLGTGLANYGYTF,TGTGCCAGCAGCTTAGGAACAGGGCTAGCTAACTATGGCTACACCTTC
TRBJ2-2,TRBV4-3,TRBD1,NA,CASSQDGTGVGTGELFF,TGCGCCAGCAGCCAAGATGGGACAGGGGTTGGAACCGGGGAGCTGTTTTTT
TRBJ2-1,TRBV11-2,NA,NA,CASSLGGDEQFF,TGTGCCAGCAGCTTAGGGGGTGATGAGCAGTTCTTC
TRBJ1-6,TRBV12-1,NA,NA,CASSFAYTARYISSPLHF,TGTGCCAGCAGCTTTGCTTATACCGCGCGTTATATTAGTTCACCCCTCCACTTT
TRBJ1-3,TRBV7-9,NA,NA,CASSLDGSGNTIYF,TGTGCCAGCAGCTTAGATGGATCTGGAAACACCATATATTTT
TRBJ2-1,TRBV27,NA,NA,CASSSRQVDNEQFF,TGTGCCAGCAGTTCGCGACAGGTCGACAATGAGCAGTTCTTC
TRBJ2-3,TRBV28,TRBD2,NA,CASSPPRDYTYADTQYF,TGTGCCAGCAGTCCTCCCCGGGACTACACGTACGCAGATACGCAGTATTTT
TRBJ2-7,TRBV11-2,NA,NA,CASSLAGTGFSYEQYF,TGTGCCAGCAGCTTAGCCGGGACTGGGTTCTCCTACGAGCAGTACTTC
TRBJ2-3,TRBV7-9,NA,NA,CASSGPRQGFNTDTQYF,TGTGCCAGCAGCGGCCCTCGGCAGGGCTTTAACACAGATACGCAGTATTTT
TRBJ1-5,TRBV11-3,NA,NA,CASSLGRQPNQPQHF,TGTGCCAGCAGCTTAGGACGGCAGCCGAATCAGCCCCAGCATTTT
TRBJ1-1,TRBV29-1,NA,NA,CSVEQYEAFF,TGCAGCGTTGAACAGTATGAAGCTTTCTTT
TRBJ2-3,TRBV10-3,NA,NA,CATSGVDTDTQYF,TGTGCCACATCGGGGGTTGACACAGATACGCAGTATTTT